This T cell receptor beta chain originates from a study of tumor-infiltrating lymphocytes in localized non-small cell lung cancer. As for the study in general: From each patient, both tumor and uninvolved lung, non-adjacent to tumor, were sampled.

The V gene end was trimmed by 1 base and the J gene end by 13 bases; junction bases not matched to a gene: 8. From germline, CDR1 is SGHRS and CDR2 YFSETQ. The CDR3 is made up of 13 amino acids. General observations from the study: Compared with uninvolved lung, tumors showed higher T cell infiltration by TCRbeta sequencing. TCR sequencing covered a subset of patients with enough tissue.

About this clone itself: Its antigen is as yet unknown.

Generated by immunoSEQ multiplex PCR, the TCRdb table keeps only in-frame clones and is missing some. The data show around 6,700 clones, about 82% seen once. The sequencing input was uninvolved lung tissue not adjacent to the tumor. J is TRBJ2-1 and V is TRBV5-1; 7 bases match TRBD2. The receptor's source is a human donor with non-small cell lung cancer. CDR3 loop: CASSLSAGDKQFF. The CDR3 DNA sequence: TGCGCCAGCAGCTTGTCCGCGGGGGATAAACAGTTCTTC.